The 25 T cell receptor beta chains listed next were all sequenced from one sample in a study of blood T cell repertoires in COVID-19 (dated by TCRdb to 2018 to 2020). Library generation was performed with the immunoSEQ multiplex PCR assay. Sourced from immuneACCESS, this table was stored by TCRdb with only in-frame sequences that have V and J called. A share of the clones is absent; for the studies checked, an unresolved V gene accounts for under half, and the remainder has no known explanation. The sample table contains a few hundred thousand clones; only one count was recorded for 70% to 90% of them. The biggest ten clones account for about 4.1% of the sample. Input material: PBMCs or T cells enriched from blood (not recorded which). The origin of the receptors is a woman in her twenties or thirties who had recovered from COVID-19.

V usage is TRBV11-2 and J usage is TRBJ2-1, with 8 bases that match TRBD2. Trimming cost V 3 bases and J 5 bases; bases outside gene matches: 3. CDR1 is SGHAT, CDR2 FQNNGV, per germline. This CDR3 region has 14 residues. CDR3 region: CASSFREGHNEQFF. The DNA for the CDR3 is TGTGCCAGCAGCTTCCGGGAGGGACACAATGAGCAGTTCTTC.

The CDR3, as DNA: TGTGCCAGCAGAATAAGCCATGGCCAGGCCTACGAGCAGTACTTC. Translated: CASRISHGQAYEQYF. V is TRBV27 and J is TRBJ2-7; the D is unclear. CDR1 and CDR2 from the germline V gene are MNHEY and SMNVEV (reference sequence). The CDR3 runs to 15 residues. Trimming shortened V by 6 bases and J by 2 bases, and 17 bases separated the two germline ends.

CDR3 protein: CASRQGNTGELFF. As DNA, the CDR3 is TGTGCCAGCAGGCAGGGGAACACCGGGGAGCTGTTTTTT. The chain joins TRBV6-5 to TRBJ2-2, with D perhaps matching TRBD1 (5 bases). Trimming took 6 bases from V and 1 from J, leaving 6 bases between them. Germline assignment: CDR1 MNHEY and CDR2 SVGAGI. The length of the CDR3 is 13 residues.

The CDR3, as DNA: TGTGCCACCAGTGATCCGAGACACCCAATGGTAGGCTACACCTTC. It specifies CATSDPRHPMVGYTF. The chain couples TRBV24-1 to TRBJ1-2; D is ambiguous. The CDR3 has 15 amino acids. Germline CDR1 and CDR2: KGHDR and SFDVKD. The V and J ends lost 3 bases and 8 bases respectively, with 18 bases between them.

This chain connects TRBV5-6 to TRBJ2-7; 9 nucleotides align to TRBD1. The CDR3 has 15 amino acids. The trim removed 4 bases at V and 4 bases at J, leaving 9 bases unmatched. Germline V gene data show CDR1 as SGHDT and CDR2 as YYEEEE. The CDR3 bases are TGTGCCAGCAGCGTGGCCGGACAGGGGTCATACGAGCAGTACTTC. It specifies CASSVAGQGSYEQYF.

This chain connects TRBV5-1 to TRBJ2-3, with D tentatively TRBD1 (5 bases). This CDR3 has 15 residues. From germline, CDR1 is SGHRS and CDR2 YFSETQ. V lost 2 bases, J lost 0 bases, and 10 bases lay in between. CDR3 amino acids: CASSLQATSTDTQYF. The CDR3 DNA sequence: TGCGCCAGCAGCTTACAGGCTACTAGCACAGATACGCAGTATTTT.

The chain recombines TRBV9 with TRBJ2-7, with D unclear. V was clipped by 0 bases and J by 2 bases, with 9 bases between them. This CDR3 is built from 14 residues. Per the germline V gene, CDR1 is SGDLS and CDR2 is YYNGEE. CDR3 bases: TGTGCCAGCAGCGTAGGTCAGCGTGCCTACGAGCAGTACTTC. Amino acids: CASSVGQRAYEQYF. The full variable domain, with the rest looked up from reference TRBV9 and TRBJ2-7, is DSGVTQTPKHLITATGQRVTLRCSPRSGDLSVYWYQQSLDQGLQFLIQYYNGEERAKGNILERFSAQQFPDLHSELNLSSLELGDSALYFCASSVGQRAYEQYFGPGTRLTVT.

This chain links TRBV24-1 with TRBJ2-1; the match to TRBD2 covers 13 bases. From germline, CDR1 is KGHDR and CDR2 SFDVKD. Trimming took 0 bases from V and 5 from J; bases not matched to a gene: 3. The CDR3 runs to 17 residues. CDR3 loop: CATSDLELAGGNNEQFF. The CDR3, as DNA: TGTGCCACCAGTGATTTGGAACTAGCGGGGGGGAACAATGAGCAGTTCTTC.

The V call is TRBV11-2, the J call TRBJ1-3, with D tentatively TRBD1 (5 bases). The CDR3 is made up of 15 amino acids. With 3 bases removed from V and 0 bases from J, the gap between germline ends came to 9 bases. Looked up from germline, CDR1 is SGHAT and CDR2 is FQNNGV. CDR3 amino acids: CASSFQGFSGNTIYF. The CDR3, as DNA: TGTGCCAGCAGCTTTCAGGGCTTCTCTGGAAACACCATATATTTT.

The V and J genes are TRBV11-3 and TRBJ1-1; D remains ambiguous. CDR3 size: 14 residues. Germline loops: CDR1 SGHNT, CDR2 YENEEA. The germline V and J ends were trimmed by 4 bases and 0 bases, with 9 bases remaining between them. Here the CDR3 reads CASSSTGVNTEAFF. The CDR3, as DNA: TGTGCCAGCAGCTCGACGGGAGTGAACACTGAAGCTTTCTTT.

In its sample, this clone was seen once. The V gene is TRBV6-5, the J gene TRBJ1-1; D not resolved. The CDR3 loop spans 15 amino acids. V was clipped by 0 bases and J by 4 bases, with 12 bases between them. In germline, CDR1 is MNHEY, CDR2 SVGAGI. CDR3 sequence reads: CASSYSRETGTEAFF. In nucleotides, the CDR3 is TGTGCCAGCAGTTACTCGAGGGAAACGGGCACTGAAGCTTTCTTT.

This chain uses TRBV7-6 with TRBJ2-3, with D tentatively TRBD2 (6 bases). Germline V lookup: CDR1 SGHVS, CDR2 FNYEAQ. The CDR3 is 13 residues long. V lost 5 bases and J 9 bases, leaving 15 bases between the germline ends. CDR3: CASSPGLLGTQYF. DNA for the CDR3: TGTGCCAGCAGCCCGGGACTCCTCGGGACGCAGTATTTT.

V and J are TRBV30 and TRBJ1-5; D gene unclear. V was shortened by 2 bases and J by 1 base, with 15 bases between the two germline ends. The CDR3 runs to 16 residues. CDR1 is GTSNPN, CDR2 SVGIG, per germline (reference sequence). DNA for the CDR3: TGTGCCTGGAGTCAGGATCTGGCGGGGAGCAATCAGCCCCAGCATTTT. Protein sequence: CAWSQDLAGSNQPQHF.

V gene TRBV30 combines with J gene TRBJ2-2; tentative D call: TRBD1 (5 bases). Trimming left V 3 bases short and J 6 bases short, with 8 bases between. CDR3 length: 12 residues. In germline, CDR1 is GTSNPN, CDR2 SVGIG (reference sequence). The CDR3 DNA is TGTGCCTGGAGGACAGAGGCCGGGGAGCTGTTTTTT. Translation gives CAWRTEAGELFF.

This rearrangement joins TRBV13 to TRBJ1-4, with D tentatively TRBD1 (6 bases). The CDR3 sequence is 15 residues long. CDR1 PRHDT and CDR2 FYEKMQ come from the germline V gene (reference sequence). The V end was cut by 5 bases, the J end by 4 bases, with 14 bases between. CDR3 residues: CASSDRSELNEKLFF. The DNA of the CDR3 is TGTGCCAGCAGCGACAGGTCCGAACTTAATGAAAAACTGTTTTTT.

J is TRBJ1-3 and V is TRBV6-2 or TRBV6-3; the D gene is possibly TRBD1 (6 bases). The germline V gene encodes CDR1 MNHEY and CDR2 SVGEGT. With 2 bases removed from V and 1 base from J, the gap between germline ends came to 21 bases. The CDR3 extends over 19 amino acids. CDR3 in DNA: TGTGCCAGCAGTTACCCCGAGGGGGTACCGTCTGATTCTGGAAACACCATATATTTT. It encodes CASSYPEGVPSDSGNTIYF.

The count of this clone is one. The chain couples TRBV6-5 to TRBJ1-2; 7 bases agree with TRBD1. Germline V gene data show CDR1 as MNHEY and CDR2 as SVGAGI. Trimming cost V 6 bases and J 2 bases; bases outside gene matches: 9. The CDR3 contains 15 residues. In DNA form, the CDR3 reads TGTGCCAGCAGAATGACGACAGGGCTGAACTATGGCTACACCTTC. Its translation is CASRMTTGLNYGYTF.

The CDR3 sequence is CASSDRTGVMNTEAFF. DNA of the CDR3: TGCGCCAGCAGCGATCGGACAGGGGTTATGAACACTGAAGCTTTCTTT. The chain has TRBV5-1 and TRBJ1-1; TRBD1 matches at 9 bases. V lost 4 bases, J lost 0 bases, and 7 bases stayed unmatched. The CDR3 loop spans 16 amino acids. Germline-derived CDR1 and CDR2 are SGHRS and YFSETQ.

The genes are TRBV7-2 and TRBJ2-2, with D tentatively TRBD2 (5 bases). The germline V gene encodes CDR1 SGHTA and CDR2 FQGNSA. The CDR3 is made up of 15 amino acids. V dropped 5 bases and J dropped 3 bases, with 13 bases sitting between them. CDR3 sequence: CASSIKSGYTGELFF. The DNA for the CDR3 is TGTGCCAGCAGCATTAAGTCGGGGTACACCGGGGAGCTGTTTTTT. The entire variable domain, with the rest obtained from reference TRBV7-2 and TRBJ2-2, is as follows: GAGVSQSPSNKVTEKGKDVELRCDPISGHTALYWYRQSLGQGLEFLIYFQGNSAPDKSGLPSDRFSAERTGGSVSTLTIQRTQQEDSAVYLCASSIKSGYTGELFFGEGSRLTVL.

The chain carries TRBV28 and TRBJ1-6; the D gene is possibly TRBD1 (6 bases). V lost 5 bases and J lost 7, with 12 bases in between. The germline V gene encodes CDR1 MDHEN and CDR2 SYDVKM. This CDR3 spans 14 amino acids. The CDR3 region has the DNA TGTGCCAGCAGTCTCGGGACACAAAATTCACCCCTCCACTTT. Translated: CASSLGTQNSPLHF.

This chain connects TRBV5-1 to TRBJ2-7, with 9 bases fitting TRBD1. Germline assignment: CDR1 SGHRS and CDR2 YFSETQ. This CDR3 contains 15 residues. Germline trimming cut 0 bases from V and 2 bases from J; bases unmatched to any gene: 3. CDR3 bases: TGCGCCAGCAGCTTGGAGACAGGGGGAGCCTACGAGCAGTACTTC. Translation: CASSLETGGAYEQYF.

The chain has TRBV11-2 and TRBJ2-5; 11 nucleotides match TRBD2. CDR3 length: 17 amino acids. The trim removed 5 bases at V and 9 bases at J, leaving 17 bases unmatched. Germline lookup yields CDR1 SGHAT and CDR2 FQNNGV. Written as DNA, the CDR3 is TGTGCCAGCAGCCCCATGTCCGGGACTAGCGGTCGAAGACCCCAGTACTTC. Translated, it gives CASSPMSGTSGRRPQYF.

V usage is TRBV24-1 and J usage is TRBJ2-5; perhaps TRBD1 as D (5 bases). The germline CDR1 and CDR2 sequences are KGHDR and SFDVKD. This CDR3 comprises 15 residues. Trimming left V 5 bases short and J 4 bases short, with 16 bases between. The CDR3 is CATSAPGWWGETQYF. The CDR3 DNA sequence: TGTGCCACCAGTGCCCCAGGGTGGTGGGGAGAGACCCAGTACTTC.

V and J are TRBV6-5 and TRBJ1-2, with D possibly matching TRBD1 (6 bases). The length of the CDR3 is 16 residues. The V end was cut by 0 bases, the J end by 4 bases, with 15 bases between. Germline lookup yields CDR1 MNHEY and CDR2 SVGAGI. CDR3 amino acids: CASSYSQRGGSYGYTF. CDR3 in DNA: TGTGCCAGCAGTTACTCACAGAGGGGGGGCAGCTATGGCTACACCTTC.

This clone turned up a few times. The V and J genes are TRBV2 and TRBJ1-6; D uncertain. This CDR3 has 13 residues. CDR1 and CDR2 from the germline V gene are SNHLY and FYNNEI. DNA for the CDR3: TGTGCTACAGCGGCGGGCTATAATTCACCCCTCCACTTT. Its protein is CATAAGYNSPLHF.